This TCR beta chain was captured in a study of blood T cell repertoires in COVID-19. The CDR3 runs to 18 residues. V dropped 1 base and J dropped 2; count of bases not matched to a gene: 9. The V gene's germline CDR1 is LGHNA and CDR2 YSLEER. The table came from immunoSEQ multiplex PCR; TCRdb's copy has only in-frame clones and leaves some out. The profile shows about 400,000 clones, about 90% of them singletons. The TCR comes from a man between 40 and 49 years old with acute or convalescent COVID-19. Sample: peripheral blood. The chain combines TRBV4-3 with TRBJ1-4; 8 nucleotides agree with TRBD1. CDR3 in DNA: TGCGCCAGCAGCCAAGCGCCCAGGGGGCGTTGGACTAATGAAAAACTGTTTTTT. It translates to CASSQAPRGRWTNEKLFF.